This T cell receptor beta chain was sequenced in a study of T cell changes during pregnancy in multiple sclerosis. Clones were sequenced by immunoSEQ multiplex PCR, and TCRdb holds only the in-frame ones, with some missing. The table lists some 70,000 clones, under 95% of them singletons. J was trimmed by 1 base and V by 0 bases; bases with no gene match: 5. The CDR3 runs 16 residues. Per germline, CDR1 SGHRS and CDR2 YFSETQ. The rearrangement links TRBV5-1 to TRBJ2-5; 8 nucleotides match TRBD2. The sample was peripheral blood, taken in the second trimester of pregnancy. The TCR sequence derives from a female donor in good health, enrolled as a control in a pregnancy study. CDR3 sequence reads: CASSLVLAGPQETQYF. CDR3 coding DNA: TGCGCCAGCAGCTTGGTGCTAGCGGGCCCCCAAGAGACCCAGTACTTC. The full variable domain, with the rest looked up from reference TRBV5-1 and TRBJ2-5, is KAGVTQTPRYLIKTRGQQVTLSCSPISGHRSVSWYQQTPGQGLQFLFEYFSETQRNKGNFPGRFSGRQFSNSRSEMNVSTLELGDSALYLCASSLVLAGPQETQYFGPGTRLLVL.